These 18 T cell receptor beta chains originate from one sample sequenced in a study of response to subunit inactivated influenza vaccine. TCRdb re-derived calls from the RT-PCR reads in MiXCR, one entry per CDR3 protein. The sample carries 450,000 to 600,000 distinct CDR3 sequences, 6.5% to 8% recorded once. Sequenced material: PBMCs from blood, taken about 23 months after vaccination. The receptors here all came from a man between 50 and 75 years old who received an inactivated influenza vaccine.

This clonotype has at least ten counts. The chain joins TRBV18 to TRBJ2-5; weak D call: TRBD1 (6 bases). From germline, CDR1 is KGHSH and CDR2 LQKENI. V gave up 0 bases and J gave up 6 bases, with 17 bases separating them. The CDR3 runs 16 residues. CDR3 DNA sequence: TGTGCCAGCTCACCACCGGTTGGAACAGGGTGGAAGACCCAGTACTTC. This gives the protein CASSPPVGTGWKTQYF.

CDR3 nucleotides: TGTGCCAGCAGTACCCCGCGGGGGTTAGAAGAGACCCAGTACTTC. Translated, it gives CASSTPRGLEETQYF. This chain links TRBV28 with TRBJ2-5; 7 bases map to TRBD2. Germline V CDR1 and CDR2: MDHEN, SYDVKM. V lost 5 bases, J lost 3 bases, and 9 bases stayed unmatched. The CDR3 is 15 amino acids.

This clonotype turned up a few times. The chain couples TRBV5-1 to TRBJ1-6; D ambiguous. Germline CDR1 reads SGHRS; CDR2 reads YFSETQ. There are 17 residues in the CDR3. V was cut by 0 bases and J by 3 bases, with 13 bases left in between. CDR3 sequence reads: CASSLAGRTSYNSPLHF. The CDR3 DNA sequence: TGCGCCAGCAGCTTGGCCGGCAGAACCAGCTATAATTCACCCCTCCACTTT.

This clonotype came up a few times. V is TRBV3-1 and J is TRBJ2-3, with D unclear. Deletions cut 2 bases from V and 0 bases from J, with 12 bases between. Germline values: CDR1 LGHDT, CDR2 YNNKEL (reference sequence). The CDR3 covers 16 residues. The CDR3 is CASSQTGSSSTDTQYF. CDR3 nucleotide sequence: TGTGCCAGCAGCCAAACTGGTTCGTCTAGCACAGATACGCAGTATTTT.

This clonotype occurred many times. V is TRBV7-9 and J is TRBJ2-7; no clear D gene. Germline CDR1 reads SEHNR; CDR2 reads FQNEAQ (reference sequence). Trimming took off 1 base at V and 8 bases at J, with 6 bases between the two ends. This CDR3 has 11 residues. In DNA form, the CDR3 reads TGTGCCAGCAGCTTAGACAAACAGCAGTACTTC. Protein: CASSLDKQQYF.

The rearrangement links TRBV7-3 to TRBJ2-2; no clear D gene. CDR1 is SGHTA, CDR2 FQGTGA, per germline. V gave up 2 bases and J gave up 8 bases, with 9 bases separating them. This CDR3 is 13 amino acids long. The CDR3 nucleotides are TGTGCCAGCAGCTTAGCTGTAGAGGGGGAGCTGTTTTTT. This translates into CASSLAVEGELFF. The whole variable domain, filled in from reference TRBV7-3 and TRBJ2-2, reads GAGVSQTPSNKVTEKGKYVELRCDPISGHTALYWYRQSLGQGPEFLIYFQGTGAADDSGLPNDRFFAVRPEGSVSTLKIQRTERGDSAVYLCASSLAVEGELFFGEGSRLTVL.

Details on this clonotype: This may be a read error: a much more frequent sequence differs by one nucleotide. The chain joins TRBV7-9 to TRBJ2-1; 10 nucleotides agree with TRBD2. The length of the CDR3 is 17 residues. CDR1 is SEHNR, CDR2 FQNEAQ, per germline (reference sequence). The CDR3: CASGLGIGLAGDNEQFF. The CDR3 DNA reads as TGTGCCAGCGGCTTGGGGATAGGGCTAGCGGGGGACAATGAGCAGTTCTTC.

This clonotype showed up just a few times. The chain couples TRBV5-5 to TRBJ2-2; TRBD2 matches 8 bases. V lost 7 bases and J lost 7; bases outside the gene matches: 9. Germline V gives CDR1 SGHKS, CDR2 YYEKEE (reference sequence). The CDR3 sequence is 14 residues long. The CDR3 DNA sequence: TGTGCCAGCCGAGGCGGGGGGCGCAGCGGGGAGCTGTTTTTT. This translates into CASRGGGRSGELFF.

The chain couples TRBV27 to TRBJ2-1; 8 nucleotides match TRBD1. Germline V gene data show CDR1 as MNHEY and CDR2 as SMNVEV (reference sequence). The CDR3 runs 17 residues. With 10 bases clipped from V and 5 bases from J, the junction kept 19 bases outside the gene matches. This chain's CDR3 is CATSQGGSLYGHNEQFF. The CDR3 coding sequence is TGTGCCACCTCACAGGGGGGTAGCCTTTACGGCCACAATGAGCAGTTCTTC.

CDR3 nucleotide sequence: TGTGCCAGTAGGTGGGGGGGCGACGGTGGCTACACCTTC. It specifies CASRWGGDGGYTF. The chain carries TRBV12-3 or TRBV12-4 and TRBJ1-2, with D maybe TRBD1 (6 bases). Trimming stripped 9 bases from V and 7 bases from J, with 18 bases between. The CDR3 is made up of 13 amino acids.

CDR3 residues: CASSLVLHRDKNEQFF. The CDR3 nucleotides are TGTGCCAGCAGCTTAGTACTCCACCGGGACAAGAATGAGCAGTTCTTC. The chain has TRBV7-8 and TRBJ2-1; D is perhaps TRBD1 (6 bases). This CDR3 region has 16 residues. CDR1 is SGHVS, CDR2 FQNEAQ, per germline. Trimming stripped 1 base from V and 7 bases from J, with 17 bases between.

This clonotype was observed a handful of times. This CDR3 reads CASSRISRGQRNNEQFF. In nucleotides, the CDR3 is TGTGCCAGCAGTAGAATAAGTAGAGGACAGAGGAACAATGAGCAGTTCTTC. The genes are TRBV6-1 and TRBJ2-1; possibly TRBD1 for D (6 bases). V was shortened by 5 bases and J by 5 bases, with 22 bases between the two germline ends. Germline V gene lookup returns CDR1 MNHNS and CDR2 SASEGT. The CDR3 is 17 residues long.

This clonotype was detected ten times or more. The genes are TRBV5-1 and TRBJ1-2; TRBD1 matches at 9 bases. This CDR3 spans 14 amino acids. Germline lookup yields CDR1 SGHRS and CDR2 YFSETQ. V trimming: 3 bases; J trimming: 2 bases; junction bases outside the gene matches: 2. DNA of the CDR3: TGCGCCAGCAGCTCGACAGGGGGAAACTATGGCTACACCTTC. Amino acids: CASSSTGGNYGYTF. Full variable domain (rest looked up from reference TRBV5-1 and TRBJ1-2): KAGVTQTPRYLIKTRGQQVTLSCSPISGHRSVSWYQQTPGQGLQFLFEYFSETQRNKGNFPGRFSGRQFSNSRSEMNVSTLELGDSALYLCASSSTGGNYGYTFGSGTRLTVV.

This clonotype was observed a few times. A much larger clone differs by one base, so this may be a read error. CDR3 region: CASSYNNEQYF. CDR3 DNA sequence: TGTGCCAGCAGCTACAACAACGAGCAGTACTTC. The chain is built from TRBV7-2 and TRBJ2-7; D not certain. V lost 4 bases to trimming and J lost 5 bases, with 6 bases between them. The CDR3 is 11 residues long. Germline CDR1 is SGHTA and CDR2 is FQGNSA.

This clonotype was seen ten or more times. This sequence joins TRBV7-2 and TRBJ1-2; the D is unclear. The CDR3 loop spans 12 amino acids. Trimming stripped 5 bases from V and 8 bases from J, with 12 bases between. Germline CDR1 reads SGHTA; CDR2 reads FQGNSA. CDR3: CASSINAGGYTF. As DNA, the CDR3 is TGTGCCAGCAGCATTAATGCGGGCGGCTACACCTTC.

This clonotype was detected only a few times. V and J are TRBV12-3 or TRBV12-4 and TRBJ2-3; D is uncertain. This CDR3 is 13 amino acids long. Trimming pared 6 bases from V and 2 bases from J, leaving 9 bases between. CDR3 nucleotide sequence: TGTGCCAGCAGCCACAGCAACACAGATACGCAGTATTTT. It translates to CASSHSNTDTQYF.

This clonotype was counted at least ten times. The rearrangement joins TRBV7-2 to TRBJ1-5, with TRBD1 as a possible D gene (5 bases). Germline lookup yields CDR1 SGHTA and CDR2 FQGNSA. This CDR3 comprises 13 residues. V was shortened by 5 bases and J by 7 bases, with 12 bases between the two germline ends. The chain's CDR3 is CASSMGLSQPQHF. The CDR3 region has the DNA TGTGCCAGCAGCATGGGGCTGTCCCAGCCCCAGCATTTT.

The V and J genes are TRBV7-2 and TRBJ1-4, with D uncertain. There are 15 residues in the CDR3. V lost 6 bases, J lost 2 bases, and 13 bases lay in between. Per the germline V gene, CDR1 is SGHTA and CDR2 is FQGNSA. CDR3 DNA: TGTGCCAGCAGACGTCAATCCTTTACTAATGAAAAACTGTTTTTT. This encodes CASRRQSFTNEKLFF.